These T cell receptor beta chains were read from a single sample in a study of PD-L1 blockade in urothelial cancer. Some clones are missing from TCRdb's copy, which holds only in-frame ones; the method was immunoSEQ multiplex PCR. The sample holds tens of thousands of clones; around nine tenths are singletons and the top ten take under 15%. Specimen: PBMCs, collected around atezolizumab (anti-PD-L1) treatment. The receptors derive from a woman aged 55-70 years with urothelial cancer. Each CDR3 is given with its conserved first and last residue. Fields, in order: clone size, D gene, J gene, V gene, CDR3 DNA, CDR3 protein. D genes are given only for firm matches. Some rows mark clone size as missing; the rest say once, few, many or name a class of expanded clone.

clone_size: NA; d_call: TRBD2; j_call: TRBJ2-1; v_call: TRBV5-1; cdr3_nt: TGCGCCAGCAGCTTGGTCGCGGGGGAATGGTACAATGAGCAGTTCTTC; cdr3_aa: CASSLVAGEWYNEQFF
clone_size: once; d_call: NA; j_call: TRBJ2-7; v_call: TRBV28; cdr3_nt: TGTGCCAGCAGTTTGATCGGCTTGGGGCCACTATCCTACGAGCAGTACTTC; cdr3_aa: CASSLIGLGPLSYEQYF
clone_size: many; d_call: TRBD2; j_call: TRBJ2-3; v_call: TRBV4-1; cdr3_nt: TGCGCCAGCAGCCGGGAAGGGCGGGGGATCACAGATACGCAGTATTTT; cdr3_aa: CASSREGRGITDTQYF
clone_size: NA; d_call: TRBD1; j_call: TRBJ1-2; v_call: TRBV27; cdr3_nt: TGTGCCAGCAGCCCGCGAGGGACAGGGGGCGGGGGCATATATGGCTACACCTTC; cdr3_aa: CASSPRGTGGGGIYGYTF
clone_size: NA; d_call: TRBD2; j_call: TRBJ2-3; v_call: TRBV7-6; cdr3_nt: TGTGCCAGCAGCTCACTAGCGTTTACGCAGTATTTT; cdr3_aa: CASSSLAFTQYF
clone_size: many; d_call: NA; j_call: TRBJ2-6; v_call: TRBV6-1; cdr3_nt: TGTGCCAGCAGTGCCGGGTTTGGGGCCAACGTCCTGACTTTC; cdr3_aa: CASSAGFGANVLTF
clone_size: NA; d_call: NA; j_call: TRBJ1-3; v_call: TRBV11-3; cdr3_nt: TGTGCCAGCAGCTTAGGCCAGGATTCTGGAAACACCATATATTTT; cdr3_aa: CASSLGQDSGNTIYF
clone_size: NA; d_call: TRBD2; j_call: TRBJ2-7; v_call: TRBV7-2; cdr3_nt: TGTGCCAGCAGCTCCGGTCTAGCGGACGAGCAGTACTTC; cdr3_aa: CASSSGLADEQYF
clone_size: few; d_call: TRBD1; j_call: TRBJ1-2; v_call: TRBV10-3; cdr3_nt: TGTGCCATCACGGACAGGGGGCGCCCCTATGGCTACACCTTC; cdr3_aa: CAITDRGRPYGYTF
clone_size: NA; d_call: TRBD2; j_call: TRBJ2-5; v_call: TRBV7-2; cdr3_nt: TGTGCCAGCAGCTTAGGAATAGCGGGGGGGCCTCAAGAGACCCAGTACTTC; cdr3_aa: CASSLGIAGGPQETQYF
clone_size: NA; d_call: TRBD2; j_call: TRBJ2-3; v_call: TRBV9; cdr3_nt: TGTGCCAGCAGCTTCTCTAGCGGTCCAGATACGCAGTATTTT; cdr3_aa: CASSFSSGPDTQYF
clone_size: few; d_call: TRBD2; j_call: TRBJ2-2; v_call: TRBV7-2; cdr3_nt: TGTGCCAGCAAAAGAGGACTAGCGGGGGACGGGGAGCTGTTTTTT; cdr3_aa: CASKRGLAGDGELFF
clone_size: few; d_call: TRBD1; j_call: TRBJ1-3; v_call: TRBV4-1; cdr3_nt: TGCGCCAGCCAGCCTCGACAGGGCAGCTCTGGAAACACCATATATTTT; cdr3_aa: CASQPRQGSSGNTIYF
clone_size: NA; d_call: TRBD2; j_call: TRBJ2-7; v_call: TRBV23-1; cdr3_nt: TGCGCCAGCAGTCAATCGGCCCTAGCGGGAGGGCATCGTACCTTGATGTACGAGCAGTACTTC; cdr3_aa: CASSQSALAGGHRTLMYEQYF
clone_size: NA; d_call: NA; j_call: TRBJ2-7; v_call: TRBV7-2; cdr3_nt: TGTGCCAGCAGCTTAGCCGGACAGTACGAGCAGTACTTC; cdr3_aa: CASSLAGQYEQYF
clone_size: NA; d_call: NA; j_call: TRBJ2-1; v_call: TRBV7-7; cdr3_nt: TGTGCCAGCAGCTTCTCACAGGGAAATGAGCAGTTCTTC; cdr3_aa: CASSFSQGNEQFF
clone_size: NA; d_call: NA; j_call: TRBJ2-1; v_call: TRBV7-9; cdr3_nt: TGTGCCAGCAGCTCGACTCCCGGTCAGCGTTACAATGAGCAGTTCTTC; cdr3_aa: CASSSTPGQRYNEQFF
clone_size: NA; d_call: TRBD1; j_call: TRBJ1-3; v_call: TRBV7-9; cdr3_nt: TGTGCCAGCAGCCAGGGACAGGGAAACACCATATATTTT; cdr3_aa: CASSQGQGNTIYF
clone_size: NA; d_call: TRBD1; j_call: TRBJ1-5; v_call: TRBV6-1; cdr3_nt: TGTGCCAGCAGTGAGGGGACAGGGGTCCAGCCCCAGCATTTT; cdr3_aa: CASSEGTGVQPQHF
clone_size: NA; d_call: NA; j_call: TRBJ2-6; v_call: TRBV9; cdr3_nt: TGTGCCAGCAGCGTAGATGTCCCAGGGGTTGGGGCCAACGTCCTGACTTTC; cdr3_aa: CASSVDVPGVGANVLTF
clone_size: NA; d_call: NA; j_call: TRBJ1-2; v_call: TRBV5-5; cdr3_nt: TGTGCCAGCAACCGCGACATCTATGGCTACACCTTC; cdr3_aa: CASNRDIYGYTF
clone_size: NA; d_call: TRBD1; j_call: TRBJ2-5; v_call: TRBV29-1; cdr3_nt: TGCAGCGTTGAGTTCGGGACAGCCCAAGAGACCCAGTACTTC; cdr3_aa: CSVEFGTAQETQYF
clone_size: NA; d_call: TRBD2; j_call: TRBJ2-5; v_call: TRBV27; cdr3_nt: TGTGCCAGCAGTTTAAGTTGGGCGGGGGGGCCTTTCCAAGAGACCCAGTACTTC; cdr3_aa: CASSLSWAGGPFQETQYF
clone_size: NA; d_call: TRBD1; j_call: TRBJ2-7; v_call: TRBV7-2; cdr3_nt: TGTGCCAGCAGCACGGGACCAGGGGGCTACTTATACGAGCAGTACTTC; cdr3_aa: CASSTGPGGYLYEQYF
clone_size: NA; d_call: TRBD1; j_call: TRBJ2-7; v_call: TRBV5-1; cdr3_nt: TGCGCCAGCAGCTTGGAAGGGGGCGGCTACGAGCAGTACTTC; cdr3_aa: CASSLEGGGYEQYF
clone_size: NA; d_call: NA; j_call: TRBJ1-6; v_call: TRBV6-5; cdr3_nt: TGTGCCAGCGGGCAGAGCTCCTATAATTCACCCCTCCACTTT; cdr3_aa: CASGQSSYNSPLHF
clone_size: NA; d_call: NA; j_call: TRBJ2-5; v_call: TRBV6-5; cdr3_nt: TGTGCCAGTCTTGGGGCAGACCAAGAGACCCAGTACTTC; cdr3_aa: CASLGADQETQYF
clone_size: NA; d_call: TRBD2; j_call: TRBJ2-1; v_call: TRBV2; cdr3_nt: TGTGCCAGCCATGAGCGGGGGGTCTTAGGTGAGCAGTTCTTC; cdr3_aa: CASHERGVLGEQFF
clone_size: NA; d_call: NA; j_call: TRBJ1-6; v_call: TRBV5-5; cdr3_nt: TGTGCCAGCAGCCCAAACCCGACGGGAAATAATTCACCCCTCCACTTT; cdr3_aa: CASSPNPTGNNSPLHF
clone_size: NA; d_call: NA; j_call: TRBJ2-1; v_call: TRBV9; cdr3_nt: TGTGCCAGCAGCGTTTGCCGGGCAGGGGTGTTAAGGTCTATCGTCTACAATGAGCAGTTCTTC; cdr3_aa: CASSVCRAGVLRSIVYNEQFF
clone_size: NA; d_call: TRBD1; j_call: TRBJ1-4; v_call: TRBV15; cdr3_nt: TGTGCCACCAGCACGGACAGGGCTGAAAAACTGTTTTTT; cdr3_aa: CATSTDRAEKLFF
clone_size: NA; d_call: TRBD2; j_call: TRBJ2-2; v_call: TRBV7-6; cdr3_nt: TGTGCCAGCAGCTTGACTAGCGGGGGGAACACCGGGGAGCTGTTTTTT; cdr3_aa: CASSLTSGGNTGELFF
clone_size: NA; d_call: TRBD2; j_call: TRBJ2-2; v_call: TRBV29-1; cdr3_nt: TGCAGCGCCGGACTAGCGGGGATGAACACCGGGGAGCTGTTTTTT; cdr3_aa: CSAGLAGMNTGELFF
clone_size: few; d_call: NA; j_call: TRBJ1-2; v_call: TRBV19; cdr3_nt: TGTGCCAGTAGTATAGAAGAGTTTTATGGCTACACCTTC; cdr3_aa: CASSIEEFYGYTF
clone_size: few; d_call: TRBD1; j_call: TRBJ1-1; v_call: TRBV2; cdr3_nt: TGTGCCAGTGCGAAGGGACAGGGAGGATTAGCTTTCTTT; cdr3_aa: CASAKGQGGLAFF
clone_size: few; d_call: TRBD2; j_call: TRBJ2-5; v_call: TRBV15; cdr3_nt: TGTGCCACCAGCAGATCCCGATTGACTAGCGGGGCAAGGGAGACCCAGTACTTC; cdr3_aa: CATSRSRLTSGARETQYF
clone_size: NA; d_call: NA; j_call: TRBJ1-2; v_call: TRBV19; cdr3_nt: TGTGCCAGTAGTATCCGCCCGGGGGGGGCCTATGGCTACACCTTC; cdr3_aa: CASSIRPGGAYGYTF
clone_size: NA; d_call: NA; j_call: TRBJ2-7; v_call: TRBV28; cdr3_nt: TGTGCCAGCAGTTTAGGTAGCCTCGACCGGCACTACGAGCAGTACTTC; cdr3_aa: CASSLGSLDRHYEQYF
clone_size: NA; d_call: NA; j_call: TRBJ2-7; v_call: TRBV5-1; cdr3_nt: TGCGCCAGCAGCTTGGGGCAGAACGAGCAGTACTTC; cdr3_aa: CASSLGQNEQYF
clone_size: NA; d_call: NA; j_call: TRBJ2-3; v_call: TRBV28; cdr3_nt: TGTGCCAGCAGTCCCGTCGGCACAGATACGCAGTATTTT; cdr3_aa: CASSPVGTDTQYF
clone_size: NA; d_call: NA; j_call: TRBJ1-3; v_call: TRBV4-3; cdr3_nt: TGCGCCAGCAGCCAAGGGCCGAGAAACACCATATATTTT; cdr3_aa: CASSQGPRNTIYF
clone_size: NA; d_call: TRBD2; j_call: TRBJ2-7; v_call: TRBV19; cdr3_nt: TGTGCCAGTAGCCCTAGATTGGGGGGGGGAACTCTCGAGCAGTACTTC; cdr3_aa: CASSPRLGGGTLEQYF
clone_size: NA; d_call: TRBD1; j_call: TRBJ1-5; v_call: TRBV19; cdr3_nt: TGTGCCAGTAGTTCCCGACAGGGGGCAGGACAGCCCCAGCATTTT; cdr3_aa: CASSSRQGAGQPQHF
clone_size: NA; d_call: TRBD1; j_call: TRBJ2-7; v_call: TRBV18; cdr3_nt: TGTGCCAGCTCACCTGCAGACAGGGGTTCCGACGAGCAGTACTTC; cdr3_aa: CASSPADRGSDEQYF
clone_size: NA; d_call: NA; j_call: TRBJ2-1; v_call: TRBV10-3; cdr3_nt: TGTGCCATCAGTGAAGGTCAGGGCGCCTACAATGAGCAGTTCTTC; cdr3_aa: CAISEGQGAYNEQFF
clone_size: NA; d_call: NA; j_call: TRBJ2-7; v_call: TRBV7-6; cdr3_nt: TGTGCCAGCAGCTTAGCGGGGCCAGACAAGGGGTACGAGCAGTACTTC; cdr3_aa: CASSLAGPDKGYEQYF
clone_size: few; d_call: NA; j_call: TRBJ1-2; v_call: TRBV5-4; cdr3_nt: TGTGCCAGCATCCCCGGGGAGCACTCCTATGGCTACACCTTC; cdr3_aa: CASIPGEHSYGYTF
clone_size: NA; d_call: TRBD2; j_call: TRBJ2-3; v_call: TRBV5-4; cdr3_nt: TGTGCCAGCAGCTCGAGGATGGGCGGGGGGACCACAGATACGCAGTATTTT; cdr3_aa: CASSSRMGGGTTDTQYF
clone_size: NA; d_call: TRBD2; j_call: TRBJ2-1; v_call: TRBV19; cdr3_nt: TGTGCCAGTAGTATAGAGGGACTACATGAGCAGTTCTTC; cdr3_aa: CASSIEGLHEQFF
clone_size: NA; d_call: TRBD2; j_call: TRBJ2-1; v_call: TRBV2; cdr3_nt: TGTGCCAGCACGCTAGCGGGGGGCAATGAGCAGTTCTTC; cdr3_aa: CASTLAGGNEQFF
clone_size: once; d_call: TRBD2; j_call: TRBJ2-1; v_call: TRBV28; cdr3_nt: TGTGCCAGCAGCTCCAGAAGCGGGAGCGCCTACAATGAGCAGTTCTTC; cdr3_aa: CASSSRSGSAYNEQFF